This T cell receptor beta chain is from a study of neurological immune-mediated disorders. Study-wide results and limits: No expanded-clone CDR3 amino acid sequence recurred across subjects, suggesting private TCR-beta repertoires.

TCRdb independently ran MiXCR on the 5' RACE reads; one entry per CDR3 protein. The sample records about 55,000 distinct CDR3 sequences, about 4% being singletons. The CDR3 sequence is 14 residues long. Per the germline V gene, CDR1 is MNHEY and CDR2 is SVGEGT. Trimming left V 0 bases short and J 7 bases short, with 13 bases between. This clonotype was seen ten or more times. Its matching antigen is unknown. The chain carries TRBV6-2 or TRBV6-3 and TRBJ2-7, with unresolved D. Sequencing was performed on PBMCs. This receptor was taken from a man aged 50 to 60 with multiple sclerosis. This CDR3 reads CASSYSRRNKEQYF. CDR3 sequence (DNA): TGTGCCAGCAGTTACTCTCGACGAAACAAGGAGCAGTACTTC.